These 10 T cell receptor beta chains originate from one sample sequenced in a study of T cells in localized non-small cell lung cancer. TCRdb's table, derived via immunoSEQ multiplex PCR, lists solely in-frame clones and lacks some. Among about 2,600 clones listed, roughly 30% were seen once. The sample here was lung tumor tissue, taken before any cancer treatment. The source of these receptors is a male donor at least 60 years old with stage II squamous cell lung carcinoma.

This clone was picked up a small number of times. The CDR3 loop is CASNNRGLYEQYF. CDR3 DNA sequence: TGTGCCAGCAACAACAGGGGGCTCTACGAGCAGTACTTC. The rearrangement uses TRBV9 and TRBJ2-7; 9 positions agree with TRBD1. This CDR3 spans 13 amino acids. Looked up from germline, CDR1 is SGDLS and CDR2 is YYNGEE. The trim removed 6 bases at V and 3 bases at J, leaving 4 bases unmatched.

In its sample, this clone was seen a few times. The chain recombines TRBV23-1 with TRBJ2-3; TRBD2 matches 10 bases. TRBV23-1 is recorded as an ORF, its role being uncertain. Trimming at V came to 0 bases and at J to 1 base, leaving 10 bases not matched to a gene. The CDR3 is 19 amino acids. CDR3 in amino acids: CASSQSTTSGPTGTDTQYF. CDR3 DNA sequence: TGCGCCAGCAGTCAATCGACGACTAGCGGGCCTACTGGCACAGATACGCAGTATTTT.

This clone was counted a few times. The CDR3, as DNA: TGTGCCAGCAGTGTGGGACTAGCGGGGAGAGAGACCCAGTACTTC. This translates into CASSVGLAGRETQYF. J is TRBJ2-5 and V is TRBV9; 13 bases map to TRBD2. The V gene end was trimmed by 5 bases and the J gene end by 4 bases; junction bases not matched to a gene: 5. The CDR3 runs 15 residues. Per germline, CDR1 SGDLS and CDR2 YYNGEE.

This clone has just a few counts. The V and J genes are TRBV6-8 and TRBJ1-2, with 9 bases that match TRBD1. Trimming took 5 bases from V and 0 from J; bases not matched to a gene: 10. The CDR3 covers 17 residues. Germline V gene sequence: CDR1 MNHGY, CDR2 SAAAGT. CDR3 region: CASSARTGGRTNYGYTF. CDR3 nucleotides: TGTGCCAGCAGTGCCCGAACAGGGGGCCGAACTAACTATGGCTACACCTTC.

This clone has just a few counts. J is TRBJ1-5 and V is TRBV9, with unresolved D. The CDR3 contains 15 residues. Germline V gene data show CDR1 as SGDLS and CDR2 as YYNGEE. Trimming cost V 0 bases and J 0 bases, with 7 bases left between them. The CDR3 loop reads CASSVGVYSNQPQHF. DNA for the CDR3: TGTGCCAGCAGCGTAGGGGTCTATAGCAATCAGCCCCAGCATTTT.

This clone showed up just a few times. The V gene is TRBV11-3, the J gene TRBJ1-3, with D possibly matching TRBD1 (5 bases). The CDR3 length is 15 residues. Trimming cost V 7 bases and J 3 bases, with 16 bases left between them. CDR1 is SGHNT, CDR2 YENEEA, per germline. The CDR3 DNA sequence: TGTGCCAGCACCCTCAGTCAGGGCTATGGAAACACCATATATTTT. Translated, it gives CASTLSQGYGNTIYF.

The CDR3: CASSAYRAAYEQYF. CDR3 coding DNA: TGTGCCAGCAGTGCCTACAGGGCGGCCTACGAGCAGTACTTC. This chain links TRBV28 with TRBJ2-7, with a possible D match to TRBD1 (6 bases). Trimming stripped 5 bases from V and 2 bases from J, with 13 bases between. Germline V gene lookup returns CDR1 MDHEN and CDR2 SYDVKM. The CDR3 covers 14 residues.

This chain connects TRBV4-1 to TRBJ2-3; the match to TRBD2 covers 10 bases. CDR3 length: 17 residues. V dropped 3 bases and J dropped 0; count of bases not matched to a gene: 6. Germline lookup yields CDR1 MGHRA and CDR2 YSYEKL. The CDR3 coding sequence is TGCGCCAGCAGCCAGTCTAGCGGGAGAGCTAGCACAGATACGCAGTATTTT. Residues: CASSQSSGRASTDTQYF.

By frequency in the sample, this clone is medium-sized. The chain is built from TRBV6-8 and TRBJ1-2; D unclear. The CDR3 consists of 12 residues. The ends were cut back, 5 bases at V and 2 bases at J, with 6 bases in the middle. Germline V gives CDR1 MNHGY, CDR2 SAAAGT. CDR3 DNA sequence: TGTGCCAGCAGTAAAGCAAACTATGGCTACACCTTC. It specifies CASSKANYGYTF.

This clone was detected a few times. The gene calls are TRBV15 and TRBJ2-1; D gene unclear. Germline loops: CDR1 LNHNV, CDR2 YYDKDF (reference sequence). V was cut by 1 base and J by 4 bases, with 8 bases left in between. The CDR3 has 14 residues. The chain's CDR3 is CATSRGASYNEQFF. The CDR3 nucleotides are TGTGCCACCAGCAGAGGGGCCAGTTACAATGAGCAGTTCTTC.